This TCR beta chain was identified during a study of radiotherapy plus CTLA-4 blockade in lung cancer. The J segment lost 1 base and the V segment lost 4 bases, leaving 6 bases of the junction unmatched. Germline V lookup: CDR1 SGHNT, CDR2 YYREEE (reference sequence). This CDR3 region has 15 residues. Only in-frame clones appear in the TCRdb table, and some are missing; sequencing was by immunoSEQ multiplex PCR. The table includes around 30,000 clones, 60% to 75% detected once. About this clone: Its matching antigen is unknown.

Regarding the study as a whole: Radiotherapy was combined with ipilimumab, and tumor-derived TCR clones then expanded in blood.

This clonotype originated in a human donor with non-small cell lung cancer who had stable disease on radiotherapy plus ipilimumab. This specimen was peripheral blood, taken from a patient treated with radiotherapy plus ipilimumab. The chain recombines TRBV5-4 with TRBJ1-1; 8 bases are shared with TRBD1. Here the CDR3 reads CASSLPTGANTEAFF. The CDR3 DNA reads as TGTGCCAGCAGCCTCCCGACAGGGGCGAACACTGAAGCTTTCTTT. Full variable domain (rest looked up from reference TRBV5-4 and TRBJ1-1): ETGVTQSPTHLIKTRGQQVTLRCSSQSGHNTVSWYQQALGQGPQFIFQYYREEENGRGNFPPRFSGLQFPNYSSELNVNALELDDSALYLCASSLPTGANTEAFFGQGTRLTVV.